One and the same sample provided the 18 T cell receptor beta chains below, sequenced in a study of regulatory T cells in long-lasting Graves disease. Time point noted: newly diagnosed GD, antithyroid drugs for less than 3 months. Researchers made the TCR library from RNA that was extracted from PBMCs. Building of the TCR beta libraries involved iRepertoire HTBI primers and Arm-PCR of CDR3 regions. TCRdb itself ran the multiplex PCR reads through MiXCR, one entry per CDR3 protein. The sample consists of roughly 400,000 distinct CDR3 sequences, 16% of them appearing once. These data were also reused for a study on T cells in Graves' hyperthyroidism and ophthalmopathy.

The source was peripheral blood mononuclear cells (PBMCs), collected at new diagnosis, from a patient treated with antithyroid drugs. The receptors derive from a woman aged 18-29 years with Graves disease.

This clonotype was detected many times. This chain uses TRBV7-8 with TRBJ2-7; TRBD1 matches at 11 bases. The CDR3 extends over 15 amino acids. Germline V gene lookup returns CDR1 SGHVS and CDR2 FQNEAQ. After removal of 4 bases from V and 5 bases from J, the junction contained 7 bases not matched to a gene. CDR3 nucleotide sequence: TGTGCCAGCAGCTCCTTTGGACAGGGGGCCAACGAGCAGTACTTC. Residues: CASSSFGQGANEQYF. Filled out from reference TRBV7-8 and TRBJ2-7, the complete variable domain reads GAGVSQSPRYKVAKRGQDVALRCDPISGHVSLFWYQQALGQGPEFLTYFQNEAQLDKSGLPSDRFFAERPEGSVSTLKIQRTQQEDSAVYLCASSSFGQGANEQYFGPGTRLTVT.

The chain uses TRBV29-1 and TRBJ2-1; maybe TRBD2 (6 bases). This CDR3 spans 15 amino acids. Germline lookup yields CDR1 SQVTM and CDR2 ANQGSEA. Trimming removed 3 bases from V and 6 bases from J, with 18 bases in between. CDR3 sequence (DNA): TGCAGCGTTGATCCGGAGCGGGCGCTTCGCAATGAGCAGTTCTTC. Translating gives CSVDPERALRNEQFF.

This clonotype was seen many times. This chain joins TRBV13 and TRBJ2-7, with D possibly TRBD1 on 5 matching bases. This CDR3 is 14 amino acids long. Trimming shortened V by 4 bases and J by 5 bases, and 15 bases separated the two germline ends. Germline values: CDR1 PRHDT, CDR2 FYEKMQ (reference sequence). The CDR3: CASSSDSLENEQYF. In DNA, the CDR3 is TGTGCCAGCAGCTCAGACAGTTTAGAAAACGAGCAGTACTTC.

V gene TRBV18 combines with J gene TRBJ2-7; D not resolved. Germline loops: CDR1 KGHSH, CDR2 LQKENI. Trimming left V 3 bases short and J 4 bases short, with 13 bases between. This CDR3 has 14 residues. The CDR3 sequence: CASSPPNSPYEQYF. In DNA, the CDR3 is TGTGCCAGCTCACCCCCTAACTCCCCTTACGAGCAGTACTTC.

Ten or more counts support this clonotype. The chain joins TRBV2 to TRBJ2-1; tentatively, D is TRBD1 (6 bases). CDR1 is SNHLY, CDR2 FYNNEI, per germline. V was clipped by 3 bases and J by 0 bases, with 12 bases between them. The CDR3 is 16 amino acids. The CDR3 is CASSERQASSYNEQFF. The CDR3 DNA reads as TGTGCCAGCAGTGAGCGACAGGCGAGCTCCTACAATGAGCAGTTCTTC.

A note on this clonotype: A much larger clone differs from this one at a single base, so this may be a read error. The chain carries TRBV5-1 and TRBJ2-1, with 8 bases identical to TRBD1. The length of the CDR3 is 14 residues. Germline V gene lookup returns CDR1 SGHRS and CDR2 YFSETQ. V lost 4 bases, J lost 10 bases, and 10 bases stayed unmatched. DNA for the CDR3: TGCGCCAGCAGCATACGGACAGGGACGAACGAGCAGTTCTTC. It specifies CASSIRTGTNEQFF.

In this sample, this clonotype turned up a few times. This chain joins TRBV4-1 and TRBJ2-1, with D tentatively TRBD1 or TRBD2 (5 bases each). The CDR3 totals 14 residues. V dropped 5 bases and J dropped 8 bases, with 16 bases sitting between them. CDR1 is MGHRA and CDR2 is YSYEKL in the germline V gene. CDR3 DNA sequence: TGCGCCAGCAGCTTCGAGGGACCCCGAGATGAGCAGTTCTTC. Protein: CASSFEGPRDEQFF.

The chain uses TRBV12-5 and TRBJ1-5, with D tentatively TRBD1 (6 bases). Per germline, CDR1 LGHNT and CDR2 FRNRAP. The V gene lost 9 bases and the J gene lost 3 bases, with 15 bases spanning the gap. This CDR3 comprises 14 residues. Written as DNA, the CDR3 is TGTGCTAGCAGGATACAGGGAAACAATCAGCCCCAGCATTTT. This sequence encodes CASRIQGNNQPQHF.

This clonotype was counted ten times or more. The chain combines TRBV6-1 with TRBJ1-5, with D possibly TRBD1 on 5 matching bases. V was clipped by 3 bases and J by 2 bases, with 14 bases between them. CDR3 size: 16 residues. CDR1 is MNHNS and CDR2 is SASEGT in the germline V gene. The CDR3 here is CASSEWGRSGNQPQHF. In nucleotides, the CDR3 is TGTGCCAGCAGTGAGTGGGGGAGATCGGGCAATCAGCCCCAGCATTTT.

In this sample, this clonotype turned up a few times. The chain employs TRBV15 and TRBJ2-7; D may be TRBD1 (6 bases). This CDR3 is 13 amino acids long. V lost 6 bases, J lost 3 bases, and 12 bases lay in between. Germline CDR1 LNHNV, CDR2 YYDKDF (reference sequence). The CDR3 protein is CATRRMGHYEQYF. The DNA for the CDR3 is TGTGCCACCAGGAGGATGGGACACTACGAGCAGTACTTC.

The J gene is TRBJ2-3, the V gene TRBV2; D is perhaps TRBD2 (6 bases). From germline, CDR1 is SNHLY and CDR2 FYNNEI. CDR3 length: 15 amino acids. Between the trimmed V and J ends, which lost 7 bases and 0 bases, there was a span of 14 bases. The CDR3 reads CASIRDWTSTDTQYF. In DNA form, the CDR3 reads TGTGCCAGCATCCGGGACTGGACTAGCACAGATACGCAGTATTTT.

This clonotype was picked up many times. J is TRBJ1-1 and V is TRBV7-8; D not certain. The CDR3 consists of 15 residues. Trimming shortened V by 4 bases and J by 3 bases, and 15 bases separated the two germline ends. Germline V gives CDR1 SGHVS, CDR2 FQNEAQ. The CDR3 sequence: CASSSNPGSHTEAFF. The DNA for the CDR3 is TGTGCCAGCAGCTCAAACCCGGGCAGCCACACTGAAGCTTTCTTT.

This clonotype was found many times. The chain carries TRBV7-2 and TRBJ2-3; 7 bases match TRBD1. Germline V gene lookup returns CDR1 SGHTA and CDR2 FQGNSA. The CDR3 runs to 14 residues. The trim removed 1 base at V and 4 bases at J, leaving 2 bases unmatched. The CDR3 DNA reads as TGTGCCAGCAGCTTAGGCCAGGGGGCAGATACGCAGTATTTT. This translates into CASSLGQGADTQYF.

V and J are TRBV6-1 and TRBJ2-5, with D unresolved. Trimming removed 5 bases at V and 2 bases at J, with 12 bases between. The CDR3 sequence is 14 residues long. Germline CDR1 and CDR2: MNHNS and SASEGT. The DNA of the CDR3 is TGTGCCAGCAGTCCTCAGACGGAGCAAGAGACCCAGTACTTC. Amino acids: CASSPQTEQETQYF.

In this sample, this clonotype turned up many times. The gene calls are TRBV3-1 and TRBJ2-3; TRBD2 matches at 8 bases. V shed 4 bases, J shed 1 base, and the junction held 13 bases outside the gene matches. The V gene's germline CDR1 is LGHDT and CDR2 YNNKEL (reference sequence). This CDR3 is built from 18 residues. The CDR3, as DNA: TGTGCCAGCAGCCGACAGACCGGGAGGGCCATTGGCACAGATACGCAGTATTTT. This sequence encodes CASSRQTGRAIGTDTQYF.

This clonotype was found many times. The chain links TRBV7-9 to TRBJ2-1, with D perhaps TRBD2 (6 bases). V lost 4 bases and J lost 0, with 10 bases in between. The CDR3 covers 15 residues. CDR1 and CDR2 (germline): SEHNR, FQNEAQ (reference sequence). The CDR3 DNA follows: TGTGCCAGCAGCTCACTAGCAAACTCCTACAATGAGCAGTTCTTC. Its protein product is CASSSLANSYNEQFF.

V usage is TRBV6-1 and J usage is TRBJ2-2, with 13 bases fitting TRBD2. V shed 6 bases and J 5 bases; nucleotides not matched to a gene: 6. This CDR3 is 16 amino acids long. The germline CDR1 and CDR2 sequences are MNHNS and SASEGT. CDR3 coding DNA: TGTGCCAGCAGCCAGGGACTAGCGGGAACAACCGGGGAGCTGTTTTTT. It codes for CASSQGLAGTTGELFF.

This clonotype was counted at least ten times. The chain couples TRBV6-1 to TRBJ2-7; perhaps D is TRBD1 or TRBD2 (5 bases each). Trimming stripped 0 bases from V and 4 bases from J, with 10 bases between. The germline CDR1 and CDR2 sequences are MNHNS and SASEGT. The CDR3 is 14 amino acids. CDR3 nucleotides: TGTGCCAGCAGTGAAGCCAGGGACCTTTACGAGCAGTACTTC. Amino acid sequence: CASSEARDLYEQYF.